Described below is a single T cell receptor beta chain sequence and its context. Its antigen is still unknown. The data belong to a study of spatial heterogeneity in lung cancer. Study-wide context: Samples were donated by 72 untreated early-stage non-small cell lung cancer patients. Follow-up PBMC specimens underwent sequencing when available; their median timing was around 2 years after resection.

Time point given: blood at routine non-recurrence follow-up after resection. Unsorted samples of tumor, nontumor lung or frozen PBMC had their whole RNA sequenced. TCRdb passed the 5' RACE reads through MiXCR, listing each CDR3 protein once. The sample shows more than 40,000 distinct CDR3 sequences, 22% of them seen only once. Whole-study results and caveats: Resection saw ubiquitous expanded tumor TCRs appear in blood more than follow-up did.

The receptor comes from a female donor with early-stage non-small cell lung cancer. Sequenced material: PBMCs, taken at follow-up.

The CDR3 spells CASSQEATTDTQYF. DNA of the CDR3: TGCGCCAGCAGCCAAGAGGCAACTACAGATACGCAGTATTTT. This rearrangement joins TRBV4-1 to TRBJ2-3; D not resolved. CDR3 length equals 14 residues. CDR1 MGHRA and CDR2 YSYEKL come from the germline V gene. V shed 0 bases and J shed 3 bases, with 7 bases lying between them.